The 19 T cell receptor beta chains presented below share a single source sample, sequenced in a study of blood T cell repertoires in COVID-19 (dated by TCRdb to 2020 to 2022). Library creation used the immunoSEQ multiplex PCR assay. TCRdb holds this immuneACCESS table with in-frame rearrangements only. Some clones are missing; in checked studies, unresolved V genes explain under half, and the rest has no known cause. This sample holds about 200,000 clones; about 81% were observed only once. Jointly, the top ten make up about 5% of the sample. The sequencing sample was made of peripheral blood. The receptors were sampled from a woman in her seventies with COVID-19, enrolled during active disease.

The chain couples TRBV4-1 to TRBJ1-2; 8 positions agree with TRBD1. V lost 4 bases and J lost 2; bases outside the gene matches: 6. Germline CDR1 reads MGHRA; CDR2 reads YSYEKL. The CDR3 extends over 15 amino acids. The chain's CDR3 is CASSLGRDRNYGYTF. The CDR3 nucleotides read TGCGCCAGCAGCCTTGGGCGGGACAGGAACTATGGCTACACCTTC.

This clone was picked up a small number of times. This sequence joins TRBV10-2 and TRBJ1-2, with 8 bases matching TRBD1. CDR3 length: 15 residues. Per germline, CDR1 WSHSY and CDR2 SAAADI. The junction had 12 bases not matched to a gene; V was cut back by 7 bases and J by 5 bases. CDR3 in amino acids: CASTKGQGGLYGYTF. The CDR3 nucleotides read TGCGCCAGCACCAAAGGACAGGGCGGACTTTATGGCTACACCTTC.

This chain connects TRBV5-1 to TRBJ1-1; tentative D call: TRBD1 (5 bases). Looked up from germline, CDR1 is SGHRS and CDR2 is YFSETQ. The CDR3 is 15 residues long. V was pared by 4 bases and J by 5 bases, with 18 bases between. Here the CDR3 reads CASSPWTLEGTEAFF. DNA of the CDR3: TGCGCCAGCAGCCCATGGACACTGGAAGGGACTGAAGCTTTCTTT.

This chain connects TRBV19 to TRBJ2-4; perhaps TRBD1 as D (6 bases). Germline values: CDR1 LNHDA, CDR2 SQIVND (reference sequence). This CDR3 has 18 residues. Trimming removed 3 bases at V and 1 base at J, with 19 bases between. Here the CDR3 reads CASSIRTAADVAKNIQYF. CDR3 DNA: TGTGCCAGTAGTATTCGGACAGCCGCCGATGTGGCCAAAAACATTCAGTACTTC. Complete variable domain (other parts from reference TRBV19 and TRBJ2-4): DGGITQSPKYLFRKEGQNVTLSCEQNLNHDAMYWYRQDPGQGLRLIYYSQIVNDFQKGDIAEGYSVSREKKESFPLTVTSAQKNPTAFYLCASSIRTAADVAKNIQYFGAGTRLSVL.

V is TRBV7-3 and J is TRBJ2-1, with a possible D match to TRBD2 (5 bases). V dropped 5 bases and J dropped 6 bases, with 14 bases sitting between them. Per the germline V gene, CDR1 is SGHTA and CDR2 is FQGTGA. The CDR3 sequence is 14 residues long. CDR3 sequence reads: CASSGDPGINEQFF. CDR3 DNA sequence: TGTGCCAGCAGCGGGGATCCGGGAATCAATGAGCAGTTCTTC. Based on the CDR3 plus reference TRBV7-3 and TRBJ2-1, the full variable domain is GAGVSQTPSNKVTEKGKYVELRCDPISGHTALYWYRQSLGQGPEFLIYFQGTGAADDSGLPNDRFFAVRPEGSVSTLKIQRTERGDSAVYLCASSGDPGINEQFFGPGTRLTVL.

The rearrangement links TRBV2 to TRBJ1-1; tentatively, D is TRBD1 (5 bases). This CDR3 region has 11 residues. Germline CDR1 SNHLY, CDR2 FYNNEI. Trimming shortened V by 7 bases and J by 3 bases, and 6 bases separated the two germline ends. The CDR3 sequence: CASTRDTEAFF. The CDR3 nucleotides are TGTGCCAGCACCAGGGACACTGAAGCTTTCTTT.

The genes are TRBV27 and TRBJ2-7; D is perhaps TRBD2 (6 bases). Trimming removed 11 bases at V and 2 bases at J, with 16 bases between. Germline V gene sequence: CDR1 MNHEY, CDR2 SMNVEV (reference sequence). CDR3 length: 13 amino acids. The CDR3 bases are TGTGCCTCCCTGGAGGGGAATCCCTACGAGCAGTACTTC. Amino acids: CASLEGNPYEQYF.

The CDR3 sequence: CASSLQHGRAREQFF. CDR3 DNA sequence: TGTGCCAGCAGCCTCCAGCACGGGAGGGCCCGAGAGCAGTTCTTC. The V gene is TRBV14, the J gene TRBJ2-1, with 8 nucleotides matching TRBD2. The CDR3 runs to 15 residues. Germline CDR1 SGHDN, CDR2 FVKESK. V trimming: 4 bases; J trimming: 10 bases; junction bases outside the gene matches: 12.

The rearrangement uses TRBV10-3 and TRBJ2-5; D is unclear. The germline V and J ends were trimmed by 8 bases and 1 base, with 8 bases remaining between them. Germline assignment: CDR1 ENHRY and CDR2 SYGVKD. This CDR3 comprises 12 residues. CDR3 DNA sequence: TGTGCCATCTCAGTCAGCCAAGAGACCCAGTACTTC. Translation: CAISVSQETQYF.

The DNA for the CDR3 is TGTGCCAGCAGCTTGTCACAGGCACCCCTAAATGAGCAGTTCTTC. It yields the protein CASSLSQAPLNEQFF. The chain uses TRBV7-9 and TRBJ2-1, with TRBD1 as a possible D gene (5 bases). V was trimmed by 3 bases and J by 7 bases, leaving 16 bases between them. The CDR3 contains 15 residues. Germline values: CDR1 SEHNR, CDR2 FQNEAQ (reference sequence).

CDR3 region: CASNPRVSNQPQHF. The CDR3 DNA is TGTGCCAGCAACCCCAGGGTAAGCAATCAGCCCCAGCATTTT. The rearrangement joins TRBV5-8 to TRBJ1-5; TRBD1 might be the D (5 bases). The CDR3 totals 14 residues. V was trimmed by 6 bases and J by 1 base, leaving 11 bases between them. Germline CDR1 and CDR2: SGHTS and YDEGEE.

Of note for this clone: Distinct nucleotide sequences in the sample also encode this CDR3. This sequence joins TRBV5-4 and TRBJ1-2; 10 bases are a match to TRBD1. The CDR3 consists of 14 residues. V dropped 0 bases and J dropped 5; count of bases not matched to a gene: 1. Germline V CDR1 and CDR2: SGHNT, YYREEE (reference sequence). In nucleotides, the CDR3 is TGTGCCAGCAGCTTGGGGGACAGGGGATATGGCTACACCTTC. It translates to CASSLGDRGYGYTF.

The V and J genes are TRBV7-9 and TRBJ1-5; D is unclear. Germline V gene sequence: CDR1 SEHNR, CDR2 FQNEAQ (reference sequence). With 3 bases removed from V and 1 base from J, the gap between germline ends came to 7 bases. CDR3 length equals 14 residues. The CDR3 DNA is TGTGCCAGCAGCTTTTCGGGAAGCAATCAGCCCCAGCATTTT. It specifies CASSFSGSNQPQHF.

This chain links TRBV2 with TRBJ2-3; 7 positions match TRBD2. Trimming cost V 6 bases and J 0 bases; bases outside gene matches: 12. CDR1 and CDR2 (germline): SNHLY, FYNNEI. The CDR3 spans 17 residues. The CDR3 spells CASRPRGAGVSTDTQYF. CDR3 nucleotides: TGTGCCAGCAGACCTAGAGGGGCGGGGGTCAGCACAGATACGCAGTATTTT.

CDR3 DNA sequence: TGTGCCAGCACTCCCGGAGAGGGAAAACTGTTTTTT. Its protein product is CASTPGEGKLFF. The rearrangement links TRBV2 to TRBJ1-4, with D unclear. The CDR3 runs 12 residues. Germline values: CDR1 SNHLY, CDR2 FYNNEI. Between the trimmed V and J ends, which lost 7 bases and 10 bases, there was a span of 13 bases.

This clone appeared once. The chain joins TRBV7-2 to TRBJ2-1; 14 positions agree with TRBD2. CDR1 and CDR2 from the germline V gene are SGHTA and FQGNSA. The CDR3 has 15 residues. The trim removed 6 bases at V and 6 bases at J, leaving 4 bases unmatched. CDR3 protein: CASRTGTSGSNEQFF. The CDR3, as DNA: TGTGCCAGCAGAACAGGGACTAGCGGGAGCAATGAGCAGTTCTTC. Based on the CDR3 plus reference TRBV7-2 and TRBJ2-1, the full variable domain is GAGVSQSPSNKVTEKGKDVELRCDPISGHTALYWYRQSLGQGLEFLIYFQGNSAPDKSGLPSDRFSAERTGGSVSTLTIQRTQQEDSAVYLCASRTGTSGSNEQFFGPGTRLTVL.

As to this clone: Other nucleotide sequences from this sample produce the same CDR3. The V and J genes are TRBV12-3 or TRBV12-4 and TRBJ1-5; D gene uncertain. CDR3 length: 12 amino acids. Trimming left V 6 bases short and J 0 bases short, with 3 bases between. CDR3 protein: CASRASNQPQHF. CDR3 bases: TGTGCCAGCAGGGCTAGCAATCAGCCCCAGCATTTT.

The genes are TRBV7-2 and TRBJ2-7; a weak D match, TRBD2 (5 bases). V was cut by 6 bases and J by 7 bases, with 16 bases left in between. The germline V gene has CDR1 SGHTA and CDR2 FQGNSA. This CDR3 has 13 amino acids. Here the CDR3 DNA reads TGTGCCAGCAGTTCTGGACTCCCGGGGGAGCAGTACTTC. It translates to CASSSGLPGEQYF. Full variable domain (rest looked up from reference TRBV7-2 and TRBJ2-7): GAGVSQSPSNKVTEKGKDVELRCDPISGHTALYWYRQSLGQGLEFLIYFQGNSAPDKSGLPSDRFSAERTGGSVSTLTIQRTQQEDSAVYLCASSSGLPGEQYFGPGTRLTVT.

The chain employs TRBV19 and TRBJ2-1; 9 nucleotides match TRBD2. CDR3 length: 15 amino acids. With 0 bases clipped from V and 6 bases from J, the junction kept 3 bases outside the gene matches. Germline CDR1 is LNHDA and CDR2 is SQIVND (reference sequence). The CDR3 DNA reads as TGTGCCAGTAGTATAGACGGCGGGAGGGCCAATGAGCAGTTCTTC. Amino acid sequence: CASSIDGGRANEQFF.